Each of the 5 T cell receptor beta chains below was sequenced from the same sample in a study of beta chain features in type 1 diabetes. These receptors' targets are unknown. Study-level points and caveats: Patients with Type 1 diabetes showed moderately but significantly shorter TCRB CDR3s in all four CD4+ subsets.

The sequenced template was cDNA made from the entire isolated RNA. Sequenced by immunoSEQ multiplex PCR; TCRdb stores in-frame clones only, minus some. Found here are hundreds of thousands of clones, more than 12% of them singletons; the top ten hold approximately 0.039%. The source material was naive CD4+ T cells from blood. Receptors originate from a young man with type 1 diabetes.

This sequence joins TRBV18 and TRBJ2-7; 13 bases map to TRBD2. The germline V gene has CDR1 KGHSH and CDR2 LQKENI. The CDR3 has 17 residues. With V trimmed by 3 bases and J by 4 bases, 9 bases remained unmatched. The CDR3 DNA reads TGTGCCAGCTCACCTCAGCAACTAGCGGGAGGGCGGTACGAGCAGTACTTC. The encoded protein is CASSPQQLAGGRYEQYF.

J is TRBJ1-2 and V is TRBV25-1; D remains ambiguous. The CDR3 spans 13 residues. Germline CDR1 is MGHDK and CDR2 is SYGVNS. The V gene lost 1 base and the J gene lost 4 bases, with 7 bases spanning the gap. CDR3 nucleotides: TGTGCCAGCAGTGAATCTAGCAGCTATGGCTACACCTTC. Residues: CASSESSSYGYTF.

This clone was counted only a few times. The CDR3 spells CATSGYDEAFF. In DNA form, the CDR3 reads TGTGCCACCTCAGGTTACGATGAAGCTTTCTTT. The chain carries TRBV7-9 and TRBJ1-1; no reliable D call. In germline, CDR1 is SEHNR, CDR2 FQNEAQ (reference sequence). CDR3 size: 11 residues. The ends were cut back, 10 bases at V and 7 bases at J, with 13 bases in the middle.

This chain uses TRBV4-1 with TRBJ1-5; maybe TRBD1 (5 bases). Germline CDR1 and CDR2: MGHRA and YSYEKL. Trimming cost V 1 base and J 6 bases, with 13 bases left between them. The CDR3 is made up of 15 amino acids. CDR3 sequence (DNA): TGCGCCAGCAGCCAAGTCAGGGACTCAGGTCAGCCCCAGCATTTT. It encodes CASSQVRDSGQPQHF.

This sequence joins TRBV30 and TRBJ2-2, with D maybe TRBD2 (6 bases). V lost 6 bases and J lost 5, with 28 bases in between. Per the germline V gene, CDR1 is GTSNPN and CDR2 is SVGIG (reference sequence). This CDR3 has 18 amino acids. The CDR3 sequence is CACSSRGLRRRDTGELFF. CDR3 coding DNA: TGTGCCTGCTCCTCGAGGGGTCTCCGCCGGAGGGATACCGGGGAGCTGTTTTTT.